This T cell receptor (beta chain) was identified during a study of blood T cell repertoires in COVID-19. Study context: Collection of acute and convalescent COVID-19 samples took place in the United States, Italy and Spain.

The germline V gene has CDR1 WSHSY and CDR2 SAAADI. CDR3 size: 14 residues. The germline V and J ends were trimmed by 5 bases and 1 base, with 9 bases remaining between them. The table came from immunoSEQ multiplex PCR; TCRdb's copy has only in-frame clones and leaves some out. In the table there are a few hundred thousand clones, 80% to 90% of which are singletons. This TCR was recovered from an older woman with acute or convalescent COVID-19. The sample consisted of peripheral blood. The chain employs TRBV10-2 and TRBJ1-5; D might be TRBD1 (6 bases). CDR3 sequence: CASSPGQSNQPQHF. In nucleotides, the CDR3 is TGCGCCAGCAGTCCTGGACAGAGCAATCAGCCCCAGCATTTT.